This TCR beta chain stems from a study of Ad26.COV2.S vaccination and SARS-CoV-2 variants. As regards this clone: The antigen remains unidentified.

The study's findings and limits: Recipients of either vaccine or placebo displayed similar breadth of non-spike TCRs.

Trimming removed 6 bases from V and 5 bases from J, with 25 bases in between. The CDR3 contains 17 residues. Germline CDR1 reads MDHEN; CDR2 reads SYDVKM. Documented treatment: around 19 received Ad26.COV2.S at low or high dose, single or two shots; about five received placebo; per-sample allocation not given. The study sampled participants on day 63 after the first vaccine or placebo injection. Expressing Wuhan-strain SARS-CoV-2 spike, an Ad26 vector served as the vaccine. Sequencing was performed with immunoSEQ multiplex PCR; in TCRdb, only in-frame clones are kept and a portion is missing. Among some 410,000 clones listed, 92% were seen once.

The sequencing here drew on peripheral blood, taken in a trial of Ad26.COV2.S vaccine versus placebo. This TCR came from a person between 18 and 60 years old who received the Ad26.COV2.S COVID-19 vaccine or a placebo. This sequence joins TRBV28 and TRBJ1-2; D is unresolved. CDR3 sequence reads: CASRVSLGSSPYYGYTF. The CDR3 DNA reads as TGTGCCAGCAGGGTCTCGTTGGGCAGTTCCCCCTATTATGGCTACACCTTC.